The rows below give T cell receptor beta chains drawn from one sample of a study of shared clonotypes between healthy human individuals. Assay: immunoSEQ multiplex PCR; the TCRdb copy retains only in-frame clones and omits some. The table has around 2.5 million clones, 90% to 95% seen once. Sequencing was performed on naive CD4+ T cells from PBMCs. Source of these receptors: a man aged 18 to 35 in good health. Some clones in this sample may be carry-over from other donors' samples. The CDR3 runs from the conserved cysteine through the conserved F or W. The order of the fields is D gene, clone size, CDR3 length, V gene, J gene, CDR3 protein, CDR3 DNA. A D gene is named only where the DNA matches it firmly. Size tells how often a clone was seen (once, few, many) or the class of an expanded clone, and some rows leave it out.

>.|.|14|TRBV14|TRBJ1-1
CASSPLSGGTEAFF
TGTGCCAGCAGCCCGCTTTCGGGTGGCACTGAAGCTTTCTTT
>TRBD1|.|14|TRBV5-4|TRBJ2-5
CASSLDRGQETQYF
TGTGCCAGCAGCTTGGACAGGGGGCAAGAGACCCAGTACTTC
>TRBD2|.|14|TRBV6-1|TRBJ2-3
CASGTSGSTDTQYF
TGTGCCAGCGGGACTAGCGGGAGCACAGATACGCAGTATTTT
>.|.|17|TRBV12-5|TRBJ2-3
CASGLGDGTPGGDTQYF
TGTGCTAGTGGTTTGGGGGACGGAACACCCGGAGGGGATACGCAGTATTTT
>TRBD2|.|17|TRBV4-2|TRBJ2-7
CASSLRIVSSGDYEQYF
TGTGCCAGCAGCCTCCGAATCGTATCTAGCGGGGATTACGAGCAGTACTTC
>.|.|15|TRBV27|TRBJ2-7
CASSLRTRNRREQYF
TGTGCCAGCAGTTTGAGGACCCGGAACCGTAGGGAGCAGTACTTC
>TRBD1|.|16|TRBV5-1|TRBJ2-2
CASSSRTGLGTGELFF
TGCGCCAGCAGCTCAAGGACAGGGCTCGGCACCGGGGAGCTGTTTTTT
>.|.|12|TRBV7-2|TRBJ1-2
CASSLFGGGYTF
TGTGCCAGCAGCTTATTTGGGGGTGGCTACACCTTC
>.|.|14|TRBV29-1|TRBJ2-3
CSVVRRSRTDTQYF
TGCAGCGTTGTTCGGCGGAGCCGCACAGATACGCAGTATTTT
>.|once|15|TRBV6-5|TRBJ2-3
CASSYSSVRSVTQYF
TGTGCCAGCAGTTACTCGAGTGTGCGCAGTGTTACGCAGTATTTT
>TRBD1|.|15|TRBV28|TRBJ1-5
CASSSGTGGRQPQHF
TGTGCCAGCAGCTCCGGGACAGGGGGCCGTCAGCCCCAGCATTTT
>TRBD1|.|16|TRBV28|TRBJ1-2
CASTLRPGQGSYGYTF
TGTGCCAGCACCCTACGTCCGGGACAGGGTTCGTATGGCTACACCTTC
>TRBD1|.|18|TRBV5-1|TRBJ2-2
CASSSSIPDLTGLRELFF
TGCGCCAGCAGCTCATCGATCCCTGACCTGACAGGGCTAAGGGAGCTGTTTTTT
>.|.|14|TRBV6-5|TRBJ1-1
CASQRLTGDTEAFF
TGTGCCAGCCAAAGGCTGACCGGGGACACTGAAGCTTTCTTT
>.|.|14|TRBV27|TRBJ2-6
CASSYGAGANVLTF
TGTGCCAGCAGTTATGGCGCTGGGGCCAACGTCCTGACTTTC
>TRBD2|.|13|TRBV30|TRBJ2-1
CAWGTGGPSEQFF
TGTGCCTGGGGGACGGGAGGGCCGAGTGAGCAGTTCTTC
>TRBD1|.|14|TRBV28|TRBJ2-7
CASFRQGEAYEQYF
TGTGCCAGCTTCCGACAGGGCGAAGCCTACGAGCAGTACTTC
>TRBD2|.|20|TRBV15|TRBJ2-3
CATSREGLAGVTIGTDTQYF
TGTGCCACCAGCAGAGAAGGACTAGCGGGAGTTACGATTGGCACAGATACGCAGTATTTT
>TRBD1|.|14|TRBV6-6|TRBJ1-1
CASSARTGNTEAFF
TGTGCCAGCAGTGCTAGGACAGGGAACACTGAAGCTTTCTTT
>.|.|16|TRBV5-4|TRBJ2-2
CASSLDGGTVAGELFF
TGTGCCAGCAGCTTGGATGGCGGGACGGTTGCCGGGGAGCTGTTTTTT
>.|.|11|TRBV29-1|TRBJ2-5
CSGGLKETQYF
TGCAGCGGGGGACTTAAAGAGACCCAGTACTTC
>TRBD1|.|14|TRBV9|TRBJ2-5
CASSSLGQQETQYF
TGTGCCAGCAGCTCACTGGGACAGCAAGAGACCCAGTACTTC